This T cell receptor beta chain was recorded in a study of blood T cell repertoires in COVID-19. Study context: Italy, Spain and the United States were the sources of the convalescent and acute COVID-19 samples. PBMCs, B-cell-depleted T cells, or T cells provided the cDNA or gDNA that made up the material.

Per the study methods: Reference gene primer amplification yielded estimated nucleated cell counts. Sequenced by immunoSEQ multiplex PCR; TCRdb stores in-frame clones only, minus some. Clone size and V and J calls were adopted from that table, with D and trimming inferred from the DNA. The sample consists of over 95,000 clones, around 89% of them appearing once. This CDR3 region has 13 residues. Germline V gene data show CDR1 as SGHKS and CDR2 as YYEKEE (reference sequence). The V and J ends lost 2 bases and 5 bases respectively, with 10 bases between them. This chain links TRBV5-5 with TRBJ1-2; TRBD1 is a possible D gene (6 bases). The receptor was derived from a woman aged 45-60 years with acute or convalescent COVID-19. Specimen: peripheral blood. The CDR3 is CASSLGGVYGYTF. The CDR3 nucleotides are TGTGCCAGCAGCTTAGGGGGGGTTTATGGCTACACCTTC. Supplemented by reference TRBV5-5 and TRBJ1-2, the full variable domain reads DAGVTQSPTHLIKTRGQQVTLRCSPISGHKSVSWYQQVLGQGPQFIFQYYEKEERGRGNFPDRFSARQFPNYSSELNVNALLLGDSALYLCASSLGGVYGYTFGSGTRLTVV.